This TCR beta chain was identified during a study of PD-1 blockade in classical Hodgkin lymphoma. This CDR3 has 16 amino acids. Germline V CDR1 and CDR2: SNHLY, FYNNEI. V was shortened by 2 bases and J by 0 bases, with 11 bases between the two germline ends. Regarding this clone: No antigen is known for it.

The time point was: newly diagnosed, previously untreated cHL patient sample. Purified CD4+ T cells were obtained from thawed PBMCs through magnetic negative selection. The authors compared against newly diagnosed, untreated classical Hodgkin lymphoma PBMCs. The assay was immunoSEQ multiplex PCR, and TCRdb's table has in-frame clones only and misses some. The sample shows tens of thousands of clones, 90% of them seen only once. Study findings and constraints: Repertoire difference causes, possibly disease activity or prior therapy, remain undefined. As was reported, newly diagnosed patients showed lower baseline TCR diversity than healthy donors did.

The chain employs TRBV2 and TRBJ1-5, with a weak D call TRBD1 (6 bases). The receptor's source is a human donor with classical Hodgkin lymphoma. The sample comprised CD4+ T cells from blood. The DNA of the CDR3 is TGTGCCAGCAGTGAACAGGGGTGGAATAGCAATCAGCCCCAGCATTTT. Protein sequence: CASSEQGWNSNQPQHF. The full variable domain, in which reference TRBV2 and TRBJ1-5 provide the parts outside the CDR3, is EPEVTQTPSHQVTQMGQEVILRCVPISNHLYFYWYRQILGQKVEFLVSFYNNEISEKSEIFDDQFSVERPDGSNFTLKIRSTKLEDSAMYFCASSEQGWNSNQPQHFGDGTRLSIL.